This TCR beta chain was documented in a study of beta chain features in type 1 diabetes. About the study: Age and gender were similar between patients and healthy donors, as were cell yields. Study-wide results and caveats: In all four CD4+ subsets, TCRB CDR3 length was significantly, moderately reduced in type 1 diabetes.

V trimming: 0 bases; J trimming: 3 bases; junction bases outside the gene matches: 4. CDR1 is LNHNV and CDR2 is YYDKDF in the germline V gene (reference sequence). CDR3 length: 15 residues. Isolated RNA was reverse transcribed in full, so expressed TCRB transcripts were sequenced. TCRdb's table, derived via immunoSEQ multiplex PCR, lists solely in-frame clones and lacks some. The table has about 340,000 clones, roughly a tenth seen once. This clone was counted only a few times. The antigen is unknown. The chain recombines TRBV15 with TRBJ2-5; 7 positions agree with TRBD2. What was sequenced was central memory CD4+ T cells from blood. The TCR originated in a man aged 30 to 45 with type 1 diabetes. In DNA form, the CDR3 reads TGTGCCACCAGCAGAGAGGGACTAAGGGAAGAGACCCAGTACTTC. It encodes CATSREGLREETQYF.